The 19 T cell receptor beta chains below all came from one sample that was sequenced in a study of CD8+ T cells in alopecia areata (dated by TCRdb to 2016 to 2019). Library generation was performed with the immunoSEQ multiplex PCR assay. To provide template for TCR sequencing, every sample had RNA extracted and reverse transcribed into cDNA. Entries here come from immuneACCESS through TCRdb and include only in-frame sequences with V and J called. Some clones fail to appear in such tables; in the studies checked, an unresolved V gene covers under half of the shortfall, and the cause of the remainder is unknown. In this sample the table shows 150,000 or so clones, less than 70% of which occur a single time. Over 0.85% of the sample lies in the top ten. This specimen's time point label, interpreted: 4 weeks on oral tofacitinib. The intended sense of this specimen's treatment or condition label: oral pan-JAK inhibitor, 5-10 mg twice daily.

This specimen was CD4+ T cells sorted from blood, taken at week 4, from a patient treated with tofacitinib. Every receptor here comes from a human donor with alopecia areata.

This clone turned up a few times. At one of its ends the junction is not consistent with the germline gene, which may arise from a read error. The chain joins TRBV7-7 to TRBJ2-1; 9 bases align to TRBD2. The CDR3 contains 15 residues. Germline assignment: CDR1 SSHAT and CDR2 FNYEAQ (reference sequence). The CDR3 DNA sequence: TGTGCTAGCAGCTTCGGTCTAGCGGGATACAATGAGCAGTTCTTC. The encoded protein is CASSFGLAGYNEQFF.

The chain carries TRBV7-9 and TRBJ1-2, with no clear D. The CDR3 contains 12 residues. CDR1 SEHNR and CDR2 FQNEAQ come from the germline V gene (reference sequence). V was cut by 4 bases and J by 4 bases, with 7 bases left in between. The CDR3 is CASSSPGYGYTF. As DNA, the CDR3 is TGTGCCAGCAGCTCCCCCGGCTATGGCTACACCTTC. Together with reference TRBV7-9 and TRBJ1-2, the CDR3 gives the full variable domain: DTGVSQNPRHKITKRGQNVTFRCDPISEHNRLYWYRQTLGQGPEFLTYFQNEAQLEKSRLLSDRFSAERPKGSFSTLEIQRTEQGDSAMYLCASSSPGYGYTFGSGTRLTVV.

This clone turned up a few times. The CDR3 DNA reads TGTGCCAGCAGCGAGGGGACAGGGGGATTCTACGAGCAGTACTTC. It yields the protein CASSEGTGGFYEQYF. The V call is TRBV9, the J call TRBJ2-7; 11 bases are a match to TRBD1. This CDR3 is built from 15 residues. Trimming cost V 3 bases and J 3 bases; bases outside gene matches: 5. Germline CDR1 and CDR2: SGDLS and YYNGEE.

V usage is TRBV29-1 and J usage is TRBJ1-1; no clear D gene. The CDR3 totals 10 residues. CDR1 is SQVTM, CDR2 ANQGSEA, per germline. V gave up 6 bases and J gave up 11 bases, with 13 bases separating them. The CDR3 bases are TGCAGCGTAAGACCTGAGGTGGCTTTCTTT. Protein: CSVRPEVAFF. The variable domain in full, completed from reference TRBV29-1 and TRBJ1-1, reads SAVISQKPSRDICQRGTSLTIQCQVDSQVTMMFWYRQQPGQSLTLIATANQGSEATYESGFVIDKFPISRPNLTFSTLTVSNMSPEDSSIYLCSVRPEVAFFGQGTRLTVV.

The V and J genes are TRBV30 and TRBJ2-7, with 9 nucleotides matching TRBD1. Germline V gene data show CDR1 as GTSNPN and CDR2 as SVGIG (reference sequence). Trimming took 6 bases from V and 2 from J; bases not matched to a gene: 2. The CDR3 length is 12 residues. CDR3 residues: CACWDRAYEQYF. DNA for the CDR3: TGTGCCTGTTGGGACAGGGCCTACGAGCAGTACTTC.

The chain couples TRBV2 to TRBJ2-5; D is unresolved. Germline CDR1 reads SNHLY; CDR2 reads FYNNEI. V was pared by 2 bases and J by 3 bases, with 4 bases between. The CDR3 sequence is 12 residues long. As DNA, the CDR3 is TGTGCCAGCAGTGAACTGGAAGAGACCCAGTACTTC. It codes for CASSELEETQYF.

The CDR3 sequence: CAWAGGGINSPLHF. For the CDR3, the DNA is TGTGCCTGGGCAGGCGGGGGAATTAATTCACCCCTCCACTTT. The chain couples TRBV30 to TRBJ1-6; D might be TRBD1 (5 bases). The V end lost 5 bases, the J end lost 6 bases, and 14 bases lay between the germline ends. CDR1 and CDR2 from the germline V gene are GTSNPN and SVGIG (reference sequence). The CDR3 totals 14 residues.

The rearrangement joins TRBV9 to TRBJ2-4; D is uncertain. CDR3 length: 14 amino acids. The V gene's germline CDR1 is SGDLS and CDR2 YYNGEE. With 3 bases removed from V and 5 bases from J, the gap between germline ends came to 12 bases. The CDR3 sequence is CASSATARENIQYF. DNA of the CDR3: TGTGCCAGCAGCGCAACCGCCCGGGAAAACATTCAGTACTTC.

The V and J genes are TRBV29-1 and TRBJ2-7; D not certain. The CDR3 is 12 residues long. Between the trimmed V and J ends, which lost 4 bases and 2 bases, there was a span of 9 bases. Germline V gene sequence: CDR1 SQVTM, CDR2 ANQGSEA. The CDR3 bases are TGCAGCGTTGCTGGGCTGGCCTACGAGCAGTACTTC. Amino acids: CSVAGLAYEQYF.

Only a few counts were recorded for this clone. The chain is built from TRBV29-1 and TRBJ2-7, with TRBD1 matching over 8 bases. The CDR3 contains 13 residues. The germline gives CDR1 SQVTM, CDR2 ANQGSEA. V trimming: 5 bases; J trimming: 1 base; junction bases outside the gene matches: 4. This chain's CDR3 is CSVTGTGSYEQYF. The CDR3 DNA is TGCAGCGTTACCGGGACAGGATCCTACGAGCAGTACTTC.

The rearrangement joins TRBV30 to TRBJ2-5, with 10 bases matching TRBD1. The CDR3 has 14 amino acids. V trimming: 3 bases; J trimming: 7 bases; junction bases outside the gene matches: 8. Germline lookup yields CDR1 GTSNPN and CDR2 SVGIG (reference sequence). The CDR3 reads CAWREDRGLGTQYF. CDR3 DNA sequence: TGTGCCTGGAGAGAAGACAGGGGGCTGGGGACCCAGTACTTC.

This clone was counted between two and nine times. The J gene is TRBJ1-1, the V gene TRBV25-1; tentative D call: TRBD1 (5 bases). The V gene lost 2 bases and the J gene lost 8 bases, with 12 bases spanning the gap. CDR1 is MGHDK and CDR2 is SYGVNS in the germline V gene. This CDR3 has 13 amino acids. Here the CDR3 DNA reads TGTGCCAGCAGTGAACAAACAGGTACCGAAGCTTTCTTT. Protein: CASSEQTGTEAFF.

A single count supports this clone. The chain couples TRBV30 to TRBJ2-1, with 7 bases that match TRBD2. This CDR3 contains 11 residues. CDR1 is GTSNPN, CDR2 SVGIG, per germline (reference sequence). CDR3: CGASGRNEQFF. CDR3 nucleotides: TGTGGGGCTAGCGGCCGCAATGAGCAGTTCTTC.

The genes are TRBV30 and TRBJ1-2, with D maybe TRBD1 (5 bases). Germline CDR1 reads GTSNPN; CDR2 reads SVGIG (reference sequence). The CDR3 extends over 13 amino acids. The V gene lost 4 bases and the J gene lost 2 bases, with 11 bases spanning the gap. The CDR3, as DNA: TGTGCCTGGAAAACGGGGCTGAACTATGGCTACACCTTC. Translated, it gives CAWKTGLNYGYTF.

This chain joins TRBV2 and TRBJ1-6; 7 bases match TRBD1. The CDR3 sequence is 14 residues long. J gave up 7 bases and V 7 bases, and 7 bases lay outside the gene matches. The germline gives CDR1 SNHLY, CDR2 FYNNEI. CDR3 in amino acids: CASNPGTANSPLHF. The DNA of the CDR3 is TGTGCCAGCAATCCAGGGACAGCCAATTCACCCCTCCACTTT.

The chain has TRBV29-1 and TRBJ2-1; no clear D gene. Trimming removed 7 bases from V and 8 bases from J, with 9 bases in between. The CDR3 is 10 residues long. CDR1 and CDR2 (germline): SQVTM, ANQGSEA. The CDR3 sequence: CSAKTDEQFF. The CDR3 DNA is TGCAGCGCTAAAACCGATGAGCAGTTCTTC.

This sequence joins TRBV6-1 and TRBJ1-2; no reliable D call. Trimming took 7 bases from V and 0 from J, leaving 12 bases between them. CDR1 and CDR2 (germline): MNHNS, SASEGT. The CDR3 is 14 residues long. Written as DNA, the CDR3 is TGTGCCAGCACCACCGGGGATACTAACTATGGCTACACCTTC. Its translation is CASTTGDTNYGYTF.

The sample holds a few counts of this clone. The DNA for the CDR3 is TGCGCCAGCACCGTAGGGATTGGACAGGGGGCCTACGAGCAGTACTTC. It yields the protein CASTVGIGQGAYEQYF. V usage is TRBV4-1 and J usage is TRBJ2-7, with 10 bases identical to TRBD1. Trimming cost V 7 bases and J 2 bases; bases outside gene matches: 11. The CDR3 is 16 amino acids. Looked up from germline, CDR1 is MGHRA and CDR2 is YSYEKL.

This chain links TRBV29-1 with TRBJ1-3; no clear D. CDR3 length equals 14 residues. Trimming left V 6 bases short and J 4 bases short, with 16 bases between. The germline gives CDR1 SQVTM, CDR2 ANQGSEA. CDR3 residues: CSVALFSEGNTIYF. The DNA of the CDR3 is TGCAGCGTGGCCCTATTTTCGGAGGGAAACACCATATATTTT. Supplemented by reference TRBV29-1 and TRBJ1-3, the full variable domain reads SAVISQKPSRDICQRGTSLTIQCQVDSQVTMMFWYRQQPGQSLTLIATANQGSEATYESGFVIDKFPISRPNLTFSTLTVSNMSPEDSSIYLCSVALFSEGNTIYFGEGSWLTVV.